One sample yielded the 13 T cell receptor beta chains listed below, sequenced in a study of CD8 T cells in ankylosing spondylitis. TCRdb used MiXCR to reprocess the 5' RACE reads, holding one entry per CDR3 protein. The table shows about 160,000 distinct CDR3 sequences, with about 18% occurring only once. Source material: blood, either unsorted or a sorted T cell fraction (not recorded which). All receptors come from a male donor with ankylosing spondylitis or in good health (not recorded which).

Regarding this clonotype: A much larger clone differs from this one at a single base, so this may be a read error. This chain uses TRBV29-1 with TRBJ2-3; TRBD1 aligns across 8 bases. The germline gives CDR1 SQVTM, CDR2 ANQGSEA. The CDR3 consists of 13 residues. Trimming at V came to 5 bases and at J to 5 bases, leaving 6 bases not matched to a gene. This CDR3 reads CSVSTGGGDTQYF. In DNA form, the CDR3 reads TGCAGCGTTTCCACAGGGGGTGGAGATACGCAGTATTTT.

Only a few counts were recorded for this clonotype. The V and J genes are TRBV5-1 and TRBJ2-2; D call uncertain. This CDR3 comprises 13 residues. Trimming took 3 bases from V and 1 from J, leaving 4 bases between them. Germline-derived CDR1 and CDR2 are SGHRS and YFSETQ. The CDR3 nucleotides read TGCGCCAGCAGCTCACTGAACACCGGGGAGCTGTTTTTT. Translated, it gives CASSSLNTGELFF.

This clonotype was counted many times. The CDR3 nucleotides read TGTGCCACCAGTTCGGGGTTCTATAGCAATCAGCCCCAGCATTTT. Amino acids: CATSSGFYSNQPQHF. The rearrangement uses TRBV24-1 and TRBJ1-5; D gene uncertain. This CDR3 spans 15 amino acids. The V end lost 6 bases, the J end lost 0 bases, and 11 bases lay between the germline ends. Germline values: CDR1 KGHDR, CDR2 SFDVKD.

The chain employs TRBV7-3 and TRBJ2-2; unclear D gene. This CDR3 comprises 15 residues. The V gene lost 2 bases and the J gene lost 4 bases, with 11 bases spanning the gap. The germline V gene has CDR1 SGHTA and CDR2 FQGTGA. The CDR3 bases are TGTGCCAGCAGCTTATTGGGCGTGGGCACCGGGGAGCTGTTTTTT. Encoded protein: CASSLLGVGTGELFF.

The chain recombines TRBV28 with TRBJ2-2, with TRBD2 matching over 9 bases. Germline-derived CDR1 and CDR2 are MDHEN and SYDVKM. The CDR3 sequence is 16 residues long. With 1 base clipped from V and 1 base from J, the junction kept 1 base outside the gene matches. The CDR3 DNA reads TGTGCCAGCAGTTTATATAGCGGGGGGAACACCGGGGAGCTGTTTTTT. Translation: CASSLYSGGNTGELFF.

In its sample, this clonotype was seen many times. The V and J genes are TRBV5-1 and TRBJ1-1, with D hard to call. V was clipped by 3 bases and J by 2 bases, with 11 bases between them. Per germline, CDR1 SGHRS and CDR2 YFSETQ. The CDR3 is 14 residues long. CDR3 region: CASSYDSYNTEAFF. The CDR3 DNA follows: TGCGCCAGCAGCTATGATTCATACAACACTGAAGCTTTCTTT.

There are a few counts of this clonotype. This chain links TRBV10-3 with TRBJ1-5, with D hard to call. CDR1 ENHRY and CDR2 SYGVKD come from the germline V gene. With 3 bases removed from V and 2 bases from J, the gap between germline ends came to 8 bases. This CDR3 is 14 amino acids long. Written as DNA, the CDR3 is TGTGCCATCAGTGACATCTCGGGCAATCAGCCCCAGCATTTT. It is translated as CAISDISGNQPQHF.

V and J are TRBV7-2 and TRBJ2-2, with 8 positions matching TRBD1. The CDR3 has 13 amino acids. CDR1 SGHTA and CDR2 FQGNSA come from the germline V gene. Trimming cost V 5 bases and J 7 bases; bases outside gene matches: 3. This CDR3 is CASSPTGVGELFF. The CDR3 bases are TGTGCCAGCAGCCCGACAGGGGTCGGGGAGCTGTTTTTT.

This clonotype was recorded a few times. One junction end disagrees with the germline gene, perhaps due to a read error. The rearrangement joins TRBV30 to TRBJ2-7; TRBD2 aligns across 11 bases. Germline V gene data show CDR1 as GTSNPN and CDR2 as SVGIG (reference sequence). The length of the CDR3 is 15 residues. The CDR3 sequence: CAWSVIGLAGSPKNF. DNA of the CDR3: TGTGCCTGGAGTGTAATAGGACTAGCGGGTTCCCCGAAAAACTTC.

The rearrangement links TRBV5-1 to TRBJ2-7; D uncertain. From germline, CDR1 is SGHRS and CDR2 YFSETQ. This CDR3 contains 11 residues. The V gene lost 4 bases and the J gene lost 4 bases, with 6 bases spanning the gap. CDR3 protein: CASSVGYEQYF. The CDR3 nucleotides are TGCGCCAGCAGCGTGGGTTACGAGCAGTACTTC.

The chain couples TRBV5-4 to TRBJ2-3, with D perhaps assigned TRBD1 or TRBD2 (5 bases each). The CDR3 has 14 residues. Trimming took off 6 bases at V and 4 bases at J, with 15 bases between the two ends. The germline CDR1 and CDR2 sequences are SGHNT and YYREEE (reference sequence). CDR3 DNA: TGTGCCAGCACCGGGGCAGTAACACCAGATACGCAGTATTTT. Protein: CASTGAVTPDTQYF.

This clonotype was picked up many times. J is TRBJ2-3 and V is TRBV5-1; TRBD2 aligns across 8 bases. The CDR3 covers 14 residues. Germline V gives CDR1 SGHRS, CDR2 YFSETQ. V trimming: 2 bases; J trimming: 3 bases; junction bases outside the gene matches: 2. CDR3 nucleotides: TGCGCCAGCAGCTTTAGCGGGACAACAGATACGCAGTATTTT. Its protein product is CASSFSGTTDTQYF.

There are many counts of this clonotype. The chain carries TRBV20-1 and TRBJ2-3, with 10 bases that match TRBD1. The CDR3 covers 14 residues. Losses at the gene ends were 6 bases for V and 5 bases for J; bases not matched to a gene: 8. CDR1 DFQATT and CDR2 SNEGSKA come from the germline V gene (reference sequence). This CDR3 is CSANRDRGKDTQYF. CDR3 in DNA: TGCAGTGCCAACCGGGACAGGGGTAAAGATACGCAGTATTTT.